Each of the 20 T cell receptor beta chains below was sequenced from the same sample in a study of blood T cell repertoires in COVID-19. The table came from immunoSEQ multiplex PCR; TCRdb's copy has only in-frame clones and leaves some out. The table includes around 290,000 clones, more than 85% detected once. Sequencing input: peripheral blood. The source of these receptors is a man aged 40-50 years with acute or convalescent COVID-19.

This clone was seen more than once but under ten times. J is TRBJ1-2 and V is TRBV10-3, with D possibly being TRBD1 (5 bases). The CDR3 is 14 residues long. The germline V gene encodes CDR1 ENHRY and CDR2 SYGVKD. Trimming removed 6 bases at V and 7 bases at J, with 18 bases between. Here the CDR3 DNA reads TGTGCCATCAGCGAAAATTTCGGGGGAGGTGGCTACACCTTC. Its translation is CAISENFGGGGYTF.

The chain carries TRBV20-1 and TRBJ2-1, with D possibly matching TRBD2 (7 bases). The CDR3 is 11 residues long. The ends were cut back, 6 bases at V and 10 bases at J, with 13 bases in the middle. Germline values: CDR1 DFQATT, CDR2 SNEGSKA (reference sequence). DNA of the CDR3: TGCAGTGCCCTTAGGGGGGGCGAGCAGTTCTTC. It encodes CSALRGGEQFF.

The V call is TRBV7-9, the J call TRBJ1-2; possibly TRBD1 for D (6 bases). The CDR3 sequence is 16 residues long. Trimming left V 5 bases short and J 2 bases short, with 18 bases between. The germline gives CDR1 SEHNR, CDR2 FQNEAQ (reference sequence). This CDR3 reads CASSGTGHATNYGYTF. Written as DNA, the CDR3 is TGTGCCAGCAGCGGAACGGGACACGCGACCAACTATGGCTACACCTTC.

V is TRBV20-1 and J is TRBJ1-2; 9 bases align to TRBD1. The CDR3 length is 17 residues. Germline V gene sequence: CDR1 DFQATT, CDR2 SNEGSKA (reference sequence). The junction had 13 bases not matched to a gene; V was cut back by 3 bases and J by 2 bases. The CDR3 nucleotides are TGCAGTGCTAGTCCGGGACAGGGAGTCGTGGGCAACTATGGCTACACCTTC. Translated, it gives CSASPGQGVVGNYGYTF.

The gene calls are TRBV5-5 and TRBJ2-3, with TRBD1 matching 9 bases. Germline CDR1 SGHKS, CDR2 YYEKEE (reference sequence). The trim removed 3 bases at V and 6 bases at J, leaving 17 bases unmatched. The CDR3 has 18 residues. For the CDR3, the DNA is TGTGCCAGCAGCTCGTTCGTGGTGGGACAGGGAGTCACGGATACGCAGTATTTT. Protein sequence: CASSSFVVGQGVTDTQYF.

V usage is TRBV5-1 and J usage is TRBJ2-2, with TRBD1 matching over 7 bases. From germline, CDR1 is SGHRS and CDR2 YFSETQ. The CDR3 length is 13 residues. V was clipped by 5 bases and J by 5 bases; unmatched bases: 3. The CDR3 here is CASSTGDTGELFF. CDR3 DNA: TGCGCCAGCAGTACAGGGGATACCGGGGAGCTGTTTTTT. The whole variable domain, filled in from reference TRBV5-1 and TRBJ2-2, reads KAGVTQTPRYLIKTRGQQVTLSCSPISGHRSVSWYQQTPGQGLQFLFEYFSETQRNKGNFPGRFSGRQFSNSRSEMNVSTLELGDSALYLCASSTGDTGELFFGEGSRLTVL.

CDR3: CAWSVGGDGYTF. As DNA, the CDR3 is TGTGCCTGGAGTGTGGGAGGGGACGGCTACACCTTC. This sequence joins TRBV30 and TRBJ1-2; D might be TRBD1 (5 bases). Germline V CDR1 and CDR2: GTSNPN, SVGIG (reference sequence). The CDR3 extends over 12 amino acids. V was clipped by 0 bases and J by 8 bases, with 10 bases between them.

The V call is TRBV5-1, the J call TRBJ2-2, with 7 bases matching TRBD2. Germline V gene sequence: CDR1 SGHRS, CDR2 YFSETQ. The CDR3 runs to 14 residues. V lost 7 bases to trimming and J lost 3 bases; unmatched junction nucleotides: 6. The CDR3 sequence: CASQGGYDTGELFF. CDR3 bases: TGCGCCAGCCAGGGAGGGTACGACACCGGGGAGCTGTTTTTT. Complete variable domain (other parts from reference TRBV5-1 and TRBJ2-2): KAGVTQTPRYLIKTRGQQVTLSCSPISGHRSVSWYQQTPGQGLQFLFEYFSETQRNKGNFPGRFSGRQFSNSRSEMNVSTLELGDSALYLCASQGGYDTGELFFGEGSRLTVL.

The chain carries TRBV28 and TRBJ1-5; 8 bases are a match to TRBD1. This CDR3 comprises 17 residues. CDR1 is MDHEN and CDR2 is SYDVKM in the germline V gene. With V trimmed by 6 bases and J by 4 bases, 14 bases remained unmatched. Written as DNA, the CDR3 is TGTGCCAGCAGAGATCGGACAGGGAGAGTTGCAAATCAGCCCCAGCATTTT. Translating gives CASRDRTGRVANQPQHF.

In its sample, this clone was seen once. CDR3 in amino acids: CASSRTDPYEQYF. CDR3 nucleotides: TGCGCCAGCAGCAGGACAGACCCCTACGAGCAGTACTTC. The J gene is TRBJ2-7, the V gene TRBV10-2; tentative D call: TRBD1 (6 bases). Deletions cut 6 bases from V and 2 bases from J, with 11 bases between. This CDR3 contains 13 residues. Looked up from germline, CDR1 is WSHSY and CDR2 is SAAADI.

This clone showed up just once. The chain uses TRBV6-5 and TRBJ2-7, with a possible D match to TRBD1 (5 bases). Germline CDR1 and CDR2: MNHEY and SVGAGI. Trimming took off 10 bases at V and 5 bases at J, with 15 bases between the two ends. The CDR3 sequence is 12 residues long. CDR3 protein: CATQGRRNEQYF. CDR3 DNA: TGTGCCACCCAGGGAAGGAGAAACGAGCAGTACTTC.

This clone was detected only once. The rearrangement links TRBV19 to TRBJ2-2, with TRBD1 as a possible D gene (6 bases). V was clipped by 5 bases and J by 3 bases, with 13 bases between them. The CDR3 length is 15 residues. Per germline, CDR1 LNHDA and CDR2 SQIVND (reference sequence). Written as DNA, the CDR3 is TGTGCCAGTAGTGTCCCGGGACAATACACCGGGGAGCTGTTTTTT. This translates into CASSVPGQYTGELFF.

The rearrangement links TRBV6-5 to TRBJ1-5; D remains ambiguous. Germline CDR1 MNHEY, CDR2 SVGAGI. V was shortened by 3 bases and J by 5 bases, with 11 bases between the two germline ends. The length of the CDR3 is 14 residues. In DNA, the CDR3 is TGTGCCAGCAGTTATACACAGAACCATCAGCCCCAGCATTTT. Protein product: CASSYTQNHQPQHF.

The chain carries TRBV11-3 and TRBJ2-1; TRBD1 might be the D (6 bases). V was clipped by 2 bases and J by 4 bases, with 15 bases between them. The CDR3 is 16 amino acids. The germline gives CDR1 SGHNT, CDR2 YENEEA. The CDR3, as DNA: TGTGCCAGCAGCTTATCCAGAGGGGGAGATTACAATGAGCAGTTCTTC. It specifies CASSLSRGGDYNEQFF.

The chain employs TRBV7-9 and TRBJ1-1; D unclear. The V end was cut by 1 base, the J end by 6 bases, with 12 bases between. The germline gives CDR1 SEHNR, CDR2 FQNEAQ (reference sequence). This CDR3 is 14 amino acids long. The CDR3 loop is CASSLDLAVAEAFF. Written as DNA, the CDR3 is TGTGCCAGCAGCTTAGATTTGGCGGTGGCTGAAGCTTTCTTT.

The chain uses TRBV19 and TRBJ1-4, with unresolved D. Germline V gene data show CDR1 as LNHDA and CDR2 as SQIVND (reference sequence). The CDR3 totals 12 residues. V was shortened by 1 base and J by 10 bases, with 7 bases between the two germline ends. Written as DNA, the CDR3 is TGTGCCAGTAGTATAGGTAGCGGAAAACTGTTTTTT. The encoded protein is CASSIGSGKLFF.

V gene TRBV14 combines with J gene TRBJ2-1; no clear D gene. The V end lost 4 bases, the J end lost 6 bases, and 28 bases lay between the germline ends. Germline V CDR1 and CDR2: SGHDN, FVKESK. The CDR3 has 19 residues. CDR3 sequence (DNA): TGTGCCAGCAGCCTAACTTTTGGGTCGGCCGCCTGGGCCTTCAATGAGCAGTTCTTC. It encodes CASSLTFGSAAWAFNEQFF.

The chain joins TRBV30 to TRBJ1-2, with 7 bases fitting TRBD1. The germline gives CDR1 GTSNPN, CDR2 SVGIG (reference sequence). The CDR3 is 13 residues long. The V segment lost 1 base and the J segment 4 bases; nucleotides outside the gene matches: 3. The CDR3 here is CAWSARQGYGYTF. CDR3 DNA sequence: TGTGCCTGGAGTGCCCGACAGGGCTATGGCTACACCTTC.

The chain uses TRBV10-3 and TRBJ1-3; 7 bases are shared with TRBD1. Per the germline V gene, CDR1 is ENHRY and CDR2 is SYGVKD. The CDR3 sequence is 13 residues long. The trim removed 8 bases at V and 2 bases at J, leaving 3 bases unmatched. In nucleotides, the CDR3 is TGTGCCATCGGGGACAGCCCTGGAAACACCATATATTTT. Amino acid sequence: CAIGDSPGNTIYF.

This clone was recorded a few times. The chain recombines TRBV27 with TRBJ1-5; 8 bases agree with TRBD1. The CDR3 is 17 residues long. Germline trimming cut 5 bases from V and 5 bases from J; bases unmatched to any gene: 14. The germline V gene has CDR1 MNHEY and CDR2 SMNVEV (reference sequence). CDR3 bases: TGTGCCAGCAGTCCGAGACAGGGGATGGGGCCTCATCAGCCCCAGCATTTT. Translation gives CASSPRQGMGPHQPQHF.